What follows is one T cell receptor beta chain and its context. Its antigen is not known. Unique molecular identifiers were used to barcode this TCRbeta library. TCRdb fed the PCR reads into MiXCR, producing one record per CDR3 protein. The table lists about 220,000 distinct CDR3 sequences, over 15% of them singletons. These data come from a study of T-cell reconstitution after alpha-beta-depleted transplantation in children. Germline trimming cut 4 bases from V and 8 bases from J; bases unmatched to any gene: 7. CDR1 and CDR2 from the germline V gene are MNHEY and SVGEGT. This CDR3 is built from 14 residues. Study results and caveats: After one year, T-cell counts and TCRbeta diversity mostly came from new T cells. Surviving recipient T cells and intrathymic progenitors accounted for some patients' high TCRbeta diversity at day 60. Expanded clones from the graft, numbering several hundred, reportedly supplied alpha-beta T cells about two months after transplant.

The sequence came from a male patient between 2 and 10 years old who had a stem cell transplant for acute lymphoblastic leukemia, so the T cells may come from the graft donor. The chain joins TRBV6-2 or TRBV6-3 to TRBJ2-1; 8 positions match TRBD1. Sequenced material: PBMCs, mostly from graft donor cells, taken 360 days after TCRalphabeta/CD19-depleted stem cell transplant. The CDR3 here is CASSSLDRVHEQFF. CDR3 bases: TGTGCCAGCAGTTCCTTGGACAGGGTCCATGAGCAGTTCTTC.